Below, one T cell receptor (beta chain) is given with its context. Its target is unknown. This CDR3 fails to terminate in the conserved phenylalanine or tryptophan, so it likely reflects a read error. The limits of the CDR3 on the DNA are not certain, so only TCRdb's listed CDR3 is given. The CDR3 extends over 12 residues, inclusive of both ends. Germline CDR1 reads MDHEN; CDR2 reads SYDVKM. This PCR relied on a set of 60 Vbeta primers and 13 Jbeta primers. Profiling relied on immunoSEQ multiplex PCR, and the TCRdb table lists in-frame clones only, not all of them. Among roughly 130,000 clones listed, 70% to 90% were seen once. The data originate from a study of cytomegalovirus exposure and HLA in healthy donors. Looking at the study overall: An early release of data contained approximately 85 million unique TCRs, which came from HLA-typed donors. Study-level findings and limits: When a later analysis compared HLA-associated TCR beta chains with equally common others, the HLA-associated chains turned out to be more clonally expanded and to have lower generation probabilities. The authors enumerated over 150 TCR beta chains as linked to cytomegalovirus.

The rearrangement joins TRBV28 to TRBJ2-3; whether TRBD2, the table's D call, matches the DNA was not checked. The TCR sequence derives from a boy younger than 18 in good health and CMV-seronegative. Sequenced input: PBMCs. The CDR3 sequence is CASSSLAFPTRL.